These 17 T cell receptor beta chains were all obtained from the same sample, sequenced in a study of T-cell reconstitution after alpha-beta-depleted transplantation in children. Preparation of the TCRbeta library involved a method that used unique molecular identifiers. MiXCR, run by TCRdb on the PCR reads, gives a single entry per CDR3 protein. There are more than 500,000 distinct CDR3 sequences in the sample; over 10% occur only once, and less than 15% lies in the top ten. Sample: PBMCs, mostly from graft donor cells, taken 180 days after TCRalphabeta/CD19-depleted stem cell transplant. The receptors were sampled from a female patient aged 2-10 years who had a stem cell transplant for aplastic anemia, so the T cells may come from the graft donor.

The table lists this clonotype with a few counts. The CDR3 spells CASSYRDSSYNEQFF. In DNA form, the CDR3 reads TGTGCCAGCAGTTACCGGGACAGCTCCTACAATGAGCAGTTCTTC. The V gene is TRBV6-2 or TRBV6-3, the J gene TRBJ2-1; 7 positions agree with TRBD1. Trimming at V came to 2 bases and at J to 0 bases, leaving 1 base not matched to a gene. Germline V CDR1 and CDR2: MNHEY, SVGEGT. The CDR3 sequence is 15 residues long.

The chain recombines TRBV7-9 with TRBJ2-7; D is perhaps TRBD1 (5 bases). Germline loops: CDR1 SEHNR, CDR2 FQNEAQ (reference sequence). The CDR3 has 12 amino acids. V lost 3 bases to trimming and J lost 6 bases, with 9 bases between them. The chain's CDR3 is CASSLWGPEQYF. CDR3 coding DNA: TGTGCCAGCAGCTTGTGGGGCCCCGAGCAGTACTTC.

This clonotype turned up a few times. V is TRBV5-1 and J is TRBJ2-1; no definite D call. V shed 0 bases and J shed 0 bases, with 7 bases lying between them. There are 15 residues in the CDR3. CDR1 is SGHRS, CDR2 YFSETQ, per germline. CDR3 residues: CASSLAYSSYNEQFF. As DNA, the CDR3 is TGCGCCAGCAGCTTGGCCTACTCCTCCTACAATGAGCAGTTCTTC.

This clonotype was counted between two and nine times. The rearrangement uses TRBV12-5 and TRBJ1-5; TRBD1 aligns across 7 bases. Trimming took 4 bases from V and 2 from J; bases not matched to a gene: 11. This CDR3 has 17 residues. The germline V gene has CDR1 LGHNT and CDR2 FRNRAP. The CDR3 here is CASGSSSDRVRNQPQHF. The CDR3 coding sequence is TGTGCTAGTGGTTCCTCATCAGACAGGGTCCGCAATCAGCCCCAGCATTTT.

The chain uses TRBV27 and TRBJ2-7; a weak D match, TRBD1 (6 bases). The V gene's germline CDR1 is MNHEY and CDR2 SMNVEV (reference sequence). The CDR3 runs to 15 residues. The germline V and J ends were trimmed by 2 bases and 0 bases, with 11 bases remaining between them. The CDR3 DNA sequence: TGTGCCAGCAGTTTAAAAGGACAGCTCTCCTACGAGCAGTACGTC. It translates to CASSLKGQLSYEQYV.

This chain joins TRBV7-8 and TRBJ2-1; D could derive from TRBD1 or TRBD2 (6 bases each). Trimming cost V 5 bases and J 10 bases, with 30 bases left between them. Germline loops: CDR1 SGHVS, CDR2 FQNEAQ. This CDR3 has 18 residues. This CDR3 reads CASSRGGFLGRIRREQFF. The CDR3 DNA sequence: TGTGCCAGCAGCCGAGGGGGGTTCTTGGGACGGATCCGGCGGGAGCAGTTCTTC.

This clonotype was observed a handful of times. The genes are TRBV4-2 and TRBJ1-1; D gene ambiguous. Germline V gene data show CDR1 as LGHNA and CDR2 as YNFKEQ. The CDR3 has 14 residues. With 2 bases removed from V and 0 bases from J, the gap between germline ends came to 7 bases. The CDR3 loop reads CASSQPGLNTEAFF. The CDR3 region has the DNA TGTGCCAGCAGCCAACCGGGGTTGAACACTGAAGCTTTCTTT.

Only a few counts were recorded for this clonotype. The J gene is TRBJ1-4, the V gene TRBV7-2; D unclear. The CDR3 loop spans 13 amino acids. V lost 1 base to trimming and J lost 8 bases, with 8 bases between them. Germline CDR1 is SGHTA and CDR2 is FQGNSA. DNA of the CDR3: TGTGCCAGCAGCTTAGGCCAGTTGGAAAAACTGTTTTTT. Encoded protein: CASSLGQLEKLFF.

In its sample, this clonotype was seen a few times. This CDR3 is CASAGDSSYNSPLHF. DNA for the CDR3: TGTGCCAGCGCCGGGGACAGCTCCTATAATTCACCCCTCCACTTT. The chain uses TRBV28 and TRBJ1-6; 7 bases are a match to TRBD1. The V and J ends lost 8 bases and 0 bases, in that order; junction bases with no gene match: 4. Per the germline V gene, CDR1 is MDHEN and CDR2 is SYDVKM. This CDR3 is built from 15 residues.

The table lists this clonotype with a few counts. V usage is TRBV9 and J usage is TRBJ2-5; 8 nucleotides line up with TRBD2. Per the germline V gene, CDR1 is SGDLS and CDR2 is YYNGEE. CDR3 length: 15 residues. The trim removed 4 bases at V and 2 bases at J, leaving 7 bases unmatched. The CDR3 loop is CASSPGTRRQETQYF. The DNA of the CDR3 is TGTGCCAGCAGCCCGGGGACTAGAAGGCAAGAGACCCAGTACTTC.

This clonotype showed up many times. The V gene is TRBV6-1, the J gene TRBJ2-7; no clear D gene. The CDR3 is 11 residues long. V was clipped by 1 base and J by 3 bases, with 1 base between them. CDR1 and CDR2 from the germline V gene are MNHNS and SASEGT. Here the CDR3 DNA reads TGTGCCAGCAGTGAAGGCTACGAGCAGTACGTC. Translation: CASSEGYEQYV.

There are a few counts of this clonotype. The chain couples TRBV4-3 to TRBJ1-3; D gene uncertain. Germline lookup yields CDR1 LGHNA and CDR2 YSLEER. CDR3 length: 14 amino acids. With 3 bases removed from V and 1 base from J, the gap between germline ends came to 7 bases. In DNA form, the CDR3 reads TGCGCCAGCAGCCAGGGCGTGTCTGGAAACACCATATATTTT. Protein sequence: CASSQGVSGNTIYF.

This chain uses TRBV29-1 with TRBJ2-5; D unresolved. The ends were cut back, 5 bases at V and 1 base at J, with 17 bases in the middle. The CDR3 totals 15 residues. CDR1 and CDR2 (germline): SQVTM, ANQGSEA. Here the CDR3 reads CSVHTRPPPQETQYF. The CDR3 DNA is TGCAGCGTTCACACCAGGCCACCTCCCCAAGAGACCCAGTACTTC. Variable domain in full (rest from reference TRBV29-1 and TRBJ2-5): SAVISQKPSRDICQRGTSLTIQCQVDSQVTMMFWYRQQPGQSLTLIATANQGSEATYESGFVIDKFPISRPNLTFSTLTVSNMSPEDSSIYLCSVHTRPPPQETQYFGPGTRLLVL.

This clonotype was counted only a few times. The chain has TRBV11-2 and TRBJ2-7, with D perhaps TRBD1 (5 bases). The CDR3 consists of 17 residues. The germline V and J ends were trimmed by 0 bases and 4 bases, with 19 bases remaining between them. CDR1 and CDR2 (germline): SGHAT, FQNNGV. The CDR3 here is CASSLENAARARYEQYF. CDR3 nucleotide sequence: TGTGCCAGCAGCTTAGAAAATGCAGCCAGGGCGAGGTACGAGCAGTACTTC.

The chain uses TRBV28 and TRBJ2-2; D is possibly TRBD2 (7 bases). V lost 2 bases and J lost 7, with 14 bases in between. The CDR3 consists of 15 residues. Germline V CDR1 and CDR2: MDHEN, SYDVKM. The CDR3 region is CASSLGTTRGGELFF. DNA for the CDR3: TGTGCCAGCAGTTTAGGGACTACCAGGGGCGGGGAGCTGTTTTTT.

This rearrangement joins TRBV11-2 to TRBJ2-1; a possible D gene is TRBD2 (6 bases). Germline loops: CDR1 SGHAT, CDR2 FQNNGV. Trimming took 2 bases from V and 11 from J, leaving 13 bases between them. This CDR3 has 13 residues. The CDR3 nucleotides are TGTGCCAGCAGCTTATCGCGGGGCCACCAGCAGTTCTTC. It translates to CASSLSRGHQQFF. The full variable domain, rest sourced from reference TRBV11-2 and TRBJ2-1, is EAGVAQSPRYKIIEKRQSVAFWCNPISGHATLYWYQQILGQGPKLLIQFQNNGVVDDSQLPKDRFSAERLKGVDSTLKIQPAKLEDSAVYLCASSLSRGHQQFFGPGTRLTVL.

This clonotype was found a few times. The CDR3 nucleotides are TGTGCCAGCAGGCATGGGGGACGGCCCACAGATACGCAGTATTTT. It codes for CASRHGGRPTDTQYF. The chain uses TRBV7-2 and TRBJ2-3, with D perhaps given as TRBD1 or TRBD2 (5 bases each). There are 15 residues in the CDR3. Germline V gives CDR1 SGHTA, CDR2 FQGNSA. Trimming shortened V by 6 bases and J by 2 bases, and 15 bases separated the two germline ends.